Below, one TCR beta chain is given with its context. The data originate from a study of technical replicates of blood from four donors. CDR1 and CDR2 (germline): SGDLS, YYNGEE. The length of the CDR3 is 15 residues. V was clipped by 3 bases and J by 5 bases; unmatched bases: 9. Libraries were prepared by immunoSEQ multiplex PCR; TCRdb keeps only in-frame clonotypes and omits some of them. The data contain 50,000 to 80,000 clones, about 88% of them singletons. The TCR originated in a human donor in good health. Some clones in this sample may be carry-over from other donors' samples. The chain joins TRBV9 to TRBJ2-5, with 8 bases that match TRBD1. The sequencing sample was made of PBMCs. The CDR3 bases are TGTGCCAGCAGCGGGGCAGGGGGCTACCGGGAGACCCAGTACTTC. Its protein product is CASSGAGGYRETQYF.